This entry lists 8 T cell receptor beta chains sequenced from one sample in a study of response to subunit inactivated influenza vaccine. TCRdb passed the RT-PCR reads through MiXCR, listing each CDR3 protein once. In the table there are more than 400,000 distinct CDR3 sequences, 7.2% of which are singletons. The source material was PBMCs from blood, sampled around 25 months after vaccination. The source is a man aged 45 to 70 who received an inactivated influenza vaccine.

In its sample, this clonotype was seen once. The CDR3 loop is CASSLPGLSAGSYEQYF. DNA for the CDR3: TGCGCCAGCAGCTTGCCTGGCCTATCGGCAGGGAGCTACGAGCAGTACTTC. The chain is built from TRBV5-1 and TRBJ2-7; perhaps D is TRBD1 or TRBD2 (5 bases each). Germline V lookup: CDR1 SGHRS, CDR2 YFSETQ. V lost 1 base to trimming and J lost 3 bases, with 20 bases between them. CDR3 length: 17 residues.

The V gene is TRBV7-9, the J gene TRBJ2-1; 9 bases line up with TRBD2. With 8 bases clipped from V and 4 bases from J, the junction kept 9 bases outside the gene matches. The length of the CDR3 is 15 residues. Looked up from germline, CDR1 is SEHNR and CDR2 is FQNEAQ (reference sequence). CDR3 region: CASSPAGGIYNEQFF. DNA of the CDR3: TGTGCCAGCTCCCCAGCGGGGGGAATTTACAATGAGCAGTTCTTC.

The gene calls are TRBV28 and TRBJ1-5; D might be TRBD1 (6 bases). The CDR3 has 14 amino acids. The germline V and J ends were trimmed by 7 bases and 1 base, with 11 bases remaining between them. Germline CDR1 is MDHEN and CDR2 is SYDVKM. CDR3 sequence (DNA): TGTGCCAGCAACTACGGACAGAGCAATCAGCCCCAGCATTTT. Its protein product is CASNYGQSNQPQHF.

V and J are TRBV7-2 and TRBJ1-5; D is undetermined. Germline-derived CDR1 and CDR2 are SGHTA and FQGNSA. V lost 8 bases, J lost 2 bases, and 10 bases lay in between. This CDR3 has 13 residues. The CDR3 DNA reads TGTGCCAGCCGGAGGGAGGGCAATCAGCCCCAGCATTTT. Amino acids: CASRREGNQPQHF.

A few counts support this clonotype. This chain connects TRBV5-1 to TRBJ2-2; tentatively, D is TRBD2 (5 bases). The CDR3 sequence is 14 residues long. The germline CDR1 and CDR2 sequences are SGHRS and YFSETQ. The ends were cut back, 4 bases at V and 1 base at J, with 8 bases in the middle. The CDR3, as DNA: TGCGCCAGCAGCCGACTACAGAACACCGGGGAGCTGTTTTTT. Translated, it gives CASSRLQNTGELFF.

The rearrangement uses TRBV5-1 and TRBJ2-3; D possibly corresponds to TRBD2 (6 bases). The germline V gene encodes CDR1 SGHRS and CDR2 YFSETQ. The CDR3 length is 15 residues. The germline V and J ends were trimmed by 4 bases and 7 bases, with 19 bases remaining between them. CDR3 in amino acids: CASSPRTSGGNTQYF. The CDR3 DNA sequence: TGCGCCAGCAGCCCCCGGACGTCAGGAGGGAATACGCAGTATTTT.

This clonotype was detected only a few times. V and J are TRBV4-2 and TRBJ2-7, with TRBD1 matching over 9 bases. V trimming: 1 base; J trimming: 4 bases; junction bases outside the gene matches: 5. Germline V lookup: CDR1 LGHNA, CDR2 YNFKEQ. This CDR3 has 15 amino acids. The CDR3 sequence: CASSQALGQGYEQYF. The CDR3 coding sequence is TGTGCCAGCAGCCAAGCCCTGGGACAGGGTTACGAGCAGTACTTC.

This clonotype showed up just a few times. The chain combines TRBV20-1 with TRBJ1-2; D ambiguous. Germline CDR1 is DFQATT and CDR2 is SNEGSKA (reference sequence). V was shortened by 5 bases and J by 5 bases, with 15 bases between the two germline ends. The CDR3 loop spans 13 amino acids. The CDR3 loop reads CSASQETRYGYTF. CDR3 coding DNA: TGCAGTGCTTCTCAGGAAACGCGGTATGGCTACACCTTC.